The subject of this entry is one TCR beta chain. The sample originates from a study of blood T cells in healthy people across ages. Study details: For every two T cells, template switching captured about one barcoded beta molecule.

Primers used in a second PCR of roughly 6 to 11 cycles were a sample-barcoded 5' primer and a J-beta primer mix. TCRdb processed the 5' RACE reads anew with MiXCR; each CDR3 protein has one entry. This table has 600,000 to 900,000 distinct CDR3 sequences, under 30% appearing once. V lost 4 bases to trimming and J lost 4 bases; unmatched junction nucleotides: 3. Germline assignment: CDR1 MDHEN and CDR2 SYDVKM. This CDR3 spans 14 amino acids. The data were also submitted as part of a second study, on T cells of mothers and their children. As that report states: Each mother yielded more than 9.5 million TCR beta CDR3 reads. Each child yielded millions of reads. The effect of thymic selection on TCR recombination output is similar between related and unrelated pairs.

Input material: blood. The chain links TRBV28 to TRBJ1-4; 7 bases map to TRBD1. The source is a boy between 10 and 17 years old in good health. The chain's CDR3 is CASSSQGFNEKLFF. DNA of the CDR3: TGTGCCAGCAGTTCACAGGGGTTTAATGAAAAACTGTTTTTT.